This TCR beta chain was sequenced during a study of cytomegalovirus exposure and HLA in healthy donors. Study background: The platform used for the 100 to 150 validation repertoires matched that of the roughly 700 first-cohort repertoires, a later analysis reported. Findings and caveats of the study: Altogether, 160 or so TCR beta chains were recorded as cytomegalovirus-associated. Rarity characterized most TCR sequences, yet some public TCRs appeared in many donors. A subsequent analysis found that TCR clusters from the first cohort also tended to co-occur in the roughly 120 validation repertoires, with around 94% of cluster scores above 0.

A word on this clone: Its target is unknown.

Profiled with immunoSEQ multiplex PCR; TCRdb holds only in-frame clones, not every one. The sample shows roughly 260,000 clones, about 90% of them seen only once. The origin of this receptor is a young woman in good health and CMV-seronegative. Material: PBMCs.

The CDR3 region is CASSPMATGDHGYTF. In nucleotides, the CDR3 is TGTGCCAGCAGCCCCATGGCTACGGGGGACCATGGCTACACCTTC. The J gene is TRBJ1-2, the V gene TRBV6-6; a possible D gene is TRBD1 (5 bases). V lost 6 bases to trimming and J lost 6 bases, with 20 bases between them. Germline values: CDR1 MNHNY, CDR2 SVGAGI (reference sequence). CDR3 size: 15 residues.